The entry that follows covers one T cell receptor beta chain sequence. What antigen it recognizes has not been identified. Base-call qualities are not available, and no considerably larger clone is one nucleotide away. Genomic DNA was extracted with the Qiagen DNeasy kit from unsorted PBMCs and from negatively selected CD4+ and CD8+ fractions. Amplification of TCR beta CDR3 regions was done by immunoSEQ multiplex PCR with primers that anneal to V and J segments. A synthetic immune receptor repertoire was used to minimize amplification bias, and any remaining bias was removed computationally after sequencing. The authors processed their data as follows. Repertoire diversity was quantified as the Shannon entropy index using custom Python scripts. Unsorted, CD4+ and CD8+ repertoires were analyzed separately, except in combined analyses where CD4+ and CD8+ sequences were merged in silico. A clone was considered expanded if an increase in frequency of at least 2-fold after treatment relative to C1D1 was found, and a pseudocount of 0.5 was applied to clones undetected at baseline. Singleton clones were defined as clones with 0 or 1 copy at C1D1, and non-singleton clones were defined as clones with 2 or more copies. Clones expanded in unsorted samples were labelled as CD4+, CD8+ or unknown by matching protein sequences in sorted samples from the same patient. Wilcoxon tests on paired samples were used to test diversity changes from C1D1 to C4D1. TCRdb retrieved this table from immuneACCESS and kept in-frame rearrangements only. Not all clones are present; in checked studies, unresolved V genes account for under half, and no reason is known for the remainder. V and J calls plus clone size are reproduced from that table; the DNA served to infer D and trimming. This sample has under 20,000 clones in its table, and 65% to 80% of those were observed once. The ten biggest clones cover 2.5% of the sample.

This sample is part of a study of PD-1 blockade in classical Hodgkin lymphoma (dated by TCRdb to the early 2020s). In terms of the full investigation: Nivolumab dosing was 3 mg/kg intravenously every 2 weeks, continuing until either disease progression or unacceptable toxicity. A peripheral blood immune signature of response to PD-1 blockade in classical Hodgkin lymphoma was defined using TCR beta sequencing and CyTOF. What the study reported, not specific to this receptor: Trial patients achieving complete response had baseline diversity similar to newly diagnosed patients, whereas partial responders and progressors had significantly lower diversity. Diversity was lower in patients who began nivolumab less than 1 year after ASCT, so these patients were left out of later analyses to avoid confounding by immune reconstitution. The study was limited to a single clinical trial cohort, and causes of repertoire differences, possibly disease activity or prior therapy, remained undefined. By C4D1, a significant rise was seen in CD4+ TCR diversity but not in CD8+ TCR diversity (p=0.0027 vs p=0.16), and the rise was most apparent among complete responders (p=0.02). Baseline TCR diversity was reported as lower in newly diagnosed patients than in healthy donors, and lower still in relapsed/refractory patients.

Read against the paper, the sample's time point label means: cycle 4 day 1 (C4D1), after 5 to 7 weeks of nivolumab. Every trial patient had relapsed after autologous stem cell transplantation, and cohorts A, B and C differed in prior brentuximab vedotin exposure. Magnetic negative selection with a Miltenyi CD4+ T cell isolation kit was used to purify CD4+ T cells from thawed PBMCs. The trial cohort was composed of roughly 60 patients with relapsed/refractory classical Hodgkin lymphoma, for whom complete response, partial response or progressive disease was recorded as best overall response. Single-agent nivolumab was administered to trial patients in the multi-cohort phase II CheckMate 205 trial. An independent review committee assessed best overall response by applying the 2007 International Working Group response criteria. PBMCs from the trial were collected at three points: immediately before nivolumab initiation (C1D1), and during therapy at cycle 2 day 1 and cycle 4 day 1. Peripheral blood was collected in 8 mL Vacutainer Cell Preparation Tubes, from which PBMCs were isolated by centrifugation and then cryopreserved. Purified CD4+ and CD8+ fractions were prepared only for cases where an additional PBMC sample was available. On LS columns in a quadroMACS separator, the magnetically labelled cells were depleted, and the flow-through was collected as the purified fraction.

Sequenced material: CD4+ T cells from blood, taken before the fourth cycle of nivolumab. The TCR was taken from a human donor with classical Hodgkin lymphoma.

In nucleotides, the sequence is TGCGCCAGCAGACCAGCCCAAGAGACCCAGTACTTC. It translates to CASRPAQETQYF. The receptor chain draws on TRBV5-1 and TRBJ2-5; no D gene call is confident. Taken from the germline V gene, the CDR1 and CDR2 loops are SGHRS and YFSETQ. Including cysteine and phenylalanine, the CDR3 has 12 amino acids. The retained sequence is limited to the CDR3, 36 bases, with the frame set at the first base. Between the V and J ends, shortened by 5 bases and 1 base respectively, the junction contains 6 bases.